Below, 31 T cell receptor beta chains from the same sample are listed, as sequenced in a study of T cells in tuberculosis. The time point was: new active TB diagnosis, blood taken before or within 7 days of starting treatment. Clones were sequenced by immunoSEQ multiplex PCR, and TCRdb holds only the in-frame ones, with some missing. The table has under 35,000 clones, 92% seen once. The sequences come from PBMCs, collected at tuberculosis diagnosis. These receptors were collected from an adult with tuberculosis. Some clones in this sample may be carry-over from other donors' samples.

The rearrangement uses TRBV5-4 and TRBJ1-4, with D unresolved. The length of the CDR3 is 13 residues. Germline lookup yields CDR1 SGHNT and CDR2 YYREEE (reference sequence). V was cut by 9 bases and J by 4 bases, with 13 bases left in between. This CDR3 reads CATAEGLNEKLFF. The DNA for the CDR3 is TGTGCCACCGCGGAGGGCCTTAATGAAAAACTGTTTTTT.

The chain recombines TRBV9 with TRBJ2-1, with D possibly being TRBD2 (5 bases). This CDR3 spans 13 amino acids. The V gene's germline CDR1 is SGDLS and CDR2 YYNGEE. Deletions cut 5 bases from V and 8 bases from J, with 14 bases between. CDR3 residues: CASSSILGDEQFF. The CDR3, as DNA: TGTGCCAGCAGTTCCATCCTCGGGGATGAGCAGTTCTTC. Drawing the rest from reference TRBV9 and TRBJ2-1, the complete variable domain is DSGVTQTPKHLITATGQRVTLRCSPRSGDLSVYWYQQSLDQGLQFLIQYYNGEERAKGNILERFSAQQFPDLHSELNLSSLELGDSALYFCASSSILGDEQFFGPGTRLTVL.

The V call is TRBV4-2, the J call TRBJ2-7, with 12 bases identical to TRBD2. Per the germline V gene, CDR1 is LGHNA and CDR2 is YNFKEQ. Germline trimming cut 2 bases from V and 3 bases from J; bases unmatched to any gene: 2. The CDR3 has 15 amino acids. CDR3 protein: CASSQLAGGDYEQYF. CDR3 in DNA: TGTGCCAGCAGCCAACTAGCGGGGGGGGACTACGAGCAGTACTTC.

V is TRBV5-1 and J is TRBJ2-7; no definite D call. Germline assignment: CDR1 SGHRS and CDR2 YFSETQ. The V end lost 4 bases, the J end lost 6 bases, and 17 bases lay between the germline ends. This CDR3 is built from 14 residues. CDR3 DNA sequence: TGCGCCAGCAGCCAACGACTGGAACCGCGCGAGCAGTACTTC. Its translation is CASSQRLEPREQYF. The complete variable domain, with remaining parts taken from reference TRBV5-1 and TRBJ2-7, reads KAGVTQTPRYLIKTRGQQVTLSCSPISGHRSVSWYQQTPGQGLQFLFEYFSETQRNKGNFPGRFSGRQFSNSRSEMNVSTLELGDSALYLCASSQRLEPREQYFGPGTRLTVT.

The V gene is TRBV5-1, the J gene TRBJ2-7; 9 nucleotides agree with TRBD1. This CDR3 has 16 residues. Looked up from germline, CDR1 is SGHRS and CDR2 is YFSETQ. With 4 bases clipped from V and 2 bases from J, the junction kept 10 bases outside the gene matches. CDR3 in DNA: TGCGCCAGCAGCCCGTCCGGGACAGGGCTCCCCTACGAGCAGTACTTC. Residues: CASSPSGTGLPYEQYF.

This clone has only one observation. The chain recombines TRBV10-3 with TRBJ1-1; D might be TRBD1 (5 bases). CDR1 is ENHRY, CDR2 SYGVKD, per germline. CDR3 length equals 14 residues. Trimming cost V 6 bases and J 2 bases, with 13 bases left between them. Written as DNA, the CDR3 is TGTGCCATCAGCAATACAGGATCTAACACTGAAGCTTTCTTT. This encodes CAISNTGSNTEAFF.

The rearrangement uses TRBV19 and TRBJ1-2; 7 bases are shared with TRBD1. The CDR3 is made up of 14 amino acids. Germline CDR1 LNHDA, CDR2 SQIVND (reference sequence). The trim removed 5 bases at V and 0 bases at J, leaving 3 bases unmatched. CDR3 region: CASSPGQANYGYTF. CDR3 DNA sequence: TGTGCCAGTAGTCCCGGACAGGCTAACTATGGCTACACCTTC.

The rearrangement links TRBV7-8 to TRBJ2-2, with 8 bases that match TRBD1. Germline-derived CDR1 and CDR2 are SGHVS and FQNEAQ. The CDR3 is made up of 15 amino acids. V lost 4 bases, J lost 5 bases, and 6 bases stayed unmatched. The CDR3 DNA reads as TGTGCCAGCAGCTCGACCAGGGGGCAAACCGGGGAGCTGTTTTTT. Translated, it gives CASSSTRGQTGELFF. The full variable domain, in which reference TRBV7-8 and TRBJ2-2 provide the parts outside the CDR3, is GAGVSQSPRYKVAKRGQDVALRCDPISGHVSLFWYQQALGQGPEFLTYFQNEAQLDKSGLPSDRFFAERPEGSVSTLKIQRTQQEDSAVYLCASSSTRGQTGELFFGEGSRLTVL.

This rearrangement joins TRBV5-1 to TRBJ1-2; no clear D. Trimming stripped 2 bases from V and 8 bases from J, with 7 bases between. CDR1 is SGHRS, CDR2 YFSETQ, per germline. The CDR3 sequence is 11 residues long. The CDR3 nucleotides read TGCGCCAGCAGCTTCGCGGGGGGCTACACCTTC. As protein: CASSFAGGYTF.

V gene TRBV18 combines with J gene TRBJ1-3; 7 nucleotides align to TRBD1. V shed 4 bases, J shed 0 bases, and the junction held 3 bases outside the gene matches. The CDR3 contains 15 residues. Germline CDR1 KGHSH, CDR2 LQKENI. CDR3 nucleotides: TGTGCCAGCTCACGGGACAGAAACTCTGGAAACACCATATATTTT. Its translation: CASSRDRNSGNTIYF.

This chain connects TRBV7-6 to TRBJ2-7; 12 bases are shared with TRBD1. The germline V gene encodes CDR1 SGHVS and CDR2 FNYEAQ. The V segment lost 4 bases and the J segment 4 bases; nucleotides outside the gene matches: 2. The CDR3 consists of 14 residues. In DNA, the CDR3 is TGTGCCAGCAGCTCGGGACAGGGGGCGTACGAGCAGTACTTC. Amino acids: CASSSGQGAYEQYF.

This chain connects TRBV19 to TRBJ1-2, with 9 bases identical to TRBD1. V was clipped by 9 bases and J by 4 bases; unmatched bases: 24. This CDR3 is 19 amino acids long. In germline, CDR1 is LNHDA, CDR2 SQIVND (reference sequence). The CDR3 loop reads CASKLNTGGVAILGYGYTF. CDR3 nucleotides: TGTGCCAGCAAACTAAACACAGGGGGCGTAGCGATCTTAGGCTATGGCTACACCTTC.

This chain joins TRBV27 and TRBJ1-6, with D perhaps matching TRBD1 (5 bases). The CDR3 runs 13 residues. The ends were cut back, 5 bases at V and 9 bases at J, with 11 bases in the middle. Per germline, CDR1 MNHEY and CDR2 SMNVEV (reference sequence). The CDR3, as DNA: TGTGCCAGCAGTCAAAGACAGCTTTCACCCCTCCACTTT. It is translated as CASSQRQLSPLHF.

The chain uses TRBV4-1 and TRBJ2-3; 8 bases are a match to TRBD2. The trim removed 1 base at V and 11 bases at J, leaving 5 bases unmatched. The germline V gene has CDR1 MGHRA and CDR2 YSYEKL. The CDR3 is 13 residues long. The CDR3 coding sequence is TGCGCCAGCAGCCAAGGCTTACTAGCGGAGCAGTATTTT. Translated: CASSQGLLAEQYF.

J is TRBJ1-6 and V is TRBV30; 10 positions match TRBD1. This CDR3 comprises 15 residues. J gave up 4 bases and V 4 bases, and 4 bases lay outside the gene matches. The germline V gene has CDR1 GTSNPN and CDR2 SVGIG (reference sequence). The DNA for the CDR3 is TGTGCCTGGACGCCGGGACAGGGGTATAATTCACCCCTCCACTTT. Translation gives CAWTPGQGYNSPLHF.

The chain uses TRBV27 and TRBJ1-2; no definite D call. V was cut by 6 bases and J by 4 bases, with 12 bases left in between. The CDR3 covers 13 residues. Germline CDR1 and CDR2: MNHEY and SMNVEV (reference sequence). The CDR3 reads CASRARFGYGYTF. CDR3 bases: TGTGCCAGCAGAGCCCGCTTTGGCTATGGCTACACCTTC.

This clone came up once. The gene calls are TRBV6-5 and TRBJ2-7; TRBD2 matches at 14 bases. Germline assignment: CDR1 MNHEY and CDR2 SVGAGI. The CDR3 runs to 16 residues. The J segment lost 4 bases and the V segment lost 2 bases, leaving 4 bases of the junction unmatched. The CDR3 DNA is TGTGCCAGCAGTTACGGGACTAGCGGGGGACTGTACGAGCAGTACTTC. Its protein is CASSYGTSGGLYEQYF.

In its sample, this clone was seen once. The chain couples TRBV5-5 to TRBJ2-7; TRBD1 matches 7 bases. After removal of 4 bases from V and 6 bases from J, the junction contained 19 bases not matched to a gene. Germline V gene lookup returns CDR1 SGHKS and CDR2 YYEKEE (reference sequence). The CDR3 consists of 17 residues. Written as DNA, the CDR3 is TGTGCCAGCAGCCCGGAATCCCTGTTGAGACAGGGAAGCGAGCAGTACTTC. This sequence encodes CASSPESLLRQGSEQYF.

The V gene is TRBV30, the J gene TRBJ2-7, with D uncertain. The V gene's germline CDR1 is GTSNPN and CDR2 SVGIG (reference sequence). This CDR3 has 12 residues. V was cut by 3 bases and J by 1 base, with 7 bases left in between. CDR3 sequence (DNA): TGTGCCTGGAGGGCCGATTCCTACGAGCAGTACTTC. Protein sequence: CAWRADSYEQYF.

V usage is TRBV11-2 and J usage is TRBJ2-7; 9 bases are a match to TRBD2. Per the germline V gene, CDR1 is SGHAT and CDR2 is FQNNGV. V lost 2 bases to trimming and J lost 5 bases; unmatched junction nucleotides: 4. The CDR3 spans 14 residues. The CDR3 loop is CASSLSSGGHEQYF. CDR3 in DNA: TGTGCCAGCAGCTTAAGTAGCGGGGGACACGAGCAGTACTTC.

The chain employs TRBV11-2 and TRBJ2-1; 8 bases agree with TRBD2. The germline V gene encodes CDR1 SGHAT and CDR2 FQNNGV. Trimming removed 6 bases from V and 10 bases from J; junction bases left unmatched: 8. The CDR3 length is 13 residues. CDR3: CASSHTGGGEQFF. The CDR3 nucleotides are TGTGCCAGCAGTCACACGGGGGGGGGCGAGCAGTTCTTC.

The chain employs TRBV27 and TRBJ2-7; 8 bases map to TRBD2. Per germline, CDR1 MNHEY and CDR2 SMNVEV (reference sequence). V dropped 0 bases and J dropped 1; count of bases not matched to a gene: 11. This CDR3 contains 18 residues. CDR3 in DNA: TGTGCCAGCAGTTTATCGTGGGGTACCGGGACTAGATCCTACGAGCAGTACTTC. This gives the protein CASSLSWGTGTRSYEQYF.

CDR3 nucleotide sequence: TGTGCCAGCAGGGAGGAGCTGGGAAACACCATATATTTT. Amino acids: CASREELGNTIYF. The chain employs TRBV9 and TRBJ1-3, with D hard to call. This CDR3 is built from 13 residues. The germline CDR1 and CDR2 sequences are SGDLS and YYNGEE. V lost 5 bases to trimming and J lost 4 bases, with 10 bases between them.

The chain joins TRBV10-3 to TRBJ1-2; maybe TRBD1 (5 bases). The CDR3 totals 16 residues. V dropped 4 bases and J dropped 3 bases, with 18 bases sitting between them. CDR1 and CDR2 from the germline V gene are ENHRY and SYGVKD. The CDR3 region is CAISGSQMGGYYGYTF. The CDR3 DNA reads as TGTGCCATCAGTGGGAGCCAGATGGGGGGTTACTATGGCTACACCTTC.

The table lists this clone with a count of one. The chain has TRBV2 and TRBJ2-7; D is perhaps TRBD1 (5 bases). CDR1 is SNHLY, CDR2 FYNNEI, per germline. The CDR3 consists of 15 residues. Trimming took 1 base from V and 2 from J, leaving 12 bases between them. The CDR3 coding sequence is TGTGCCAGCAGTGAAGGGCAGGGCAACCCCTACGAGCAGTACTTC. This sequence encodes CASSEGQGNPYEQYF.

This chain connects TRBV19 to TRBJ2-7, with a weak D call TRBD2 (7 bases). The CDR3 has 15 amino acids. V gave up 3 bases and J gave up 5 bases, with 17 bases separating them. CDR1 and CDR2 (germline): LNHDA, SQIVND (reference sequence). The CDR3 sequence is CASSILPGEGNEQYF. CDR3 sequence (DNA): TGTGCCAGTAGTATCCTGCCAGGGGAGGGGAACGAGCAGTACTTC.

V usage is TRBV5-1 and J usage is TRBJ1-4; D is perhaps TRBD1 (6 bases). From germline, CDR1 is SGHRS and CDR2 YFSETQ. The CDR3 extends over 17 amino acids. V was pared by 0 bases and J by 7 bases, with 19 bases between. The CDR3 sequence: CASSLEQGPRGGEKLFF. The CDR3 DNA is TGCGCCAGCAGCTTGGAGCAGGGGCCTCGGGGTGGTGAAAAACTGTTTTTT.

V usage is TRBV6-5 and J usage is TRBJ1-2; perhaps TRBD1 as D (5 bases). This CDR3 spans 14 amino acids. Per the germline V gene, CDR1 is MNHEY and CDR2 is SVGAGI. Trimming left V 8 bases short and J 5 bases short, with 18 bases between. The CDR3 DNA sequence: TGTGCCAGCGGGGCTCGGGGGGGGAGGTATGGCTACACCTTC. Its translation is CASGARGGRYGYTF.

This chain connects TRBV6-4 to TRBJ2-3, with 8 positions matching TRBD2. With V trimmed by 6 bases and J by 3 bases, 5 bases remained unmatched. Per the germline V gene, CDR1 is MRHNA and CDR2 is SNTAGT. The CDR3 is 14 residues long. The CDR3 loop is CASSRGGWTDTQYF. DNA for the CDR3: TGTGCCAGCAGCCGGGGGGGCTGGACAGATACGCAGTATTTT.

The V call is TRBV6-5, the J call TRBJ1-1, with 7 bases that match TRBD1. CDR1 is MNHEY, CDR2 SVGAGI, per germline. Trimming took 6 bases from V and 3 from J; bases not matched to a gene: 4. This CDR3 has 13 amino acids. CDR3 bases: TGTGCCAGCAGGCGACAGGGTTACACTGAAGCTTTCTTT. Translation: CASRRQGYTEAFF.

The gene calls are TRBV7-2 and TRBJ2-7; TRBD2 aligns across 7 bases. The CDR3 is 15 amino acids. J was trimmed by 1 base and V by 6 bases; bases with no gene match: 9. Per germline, CDR1 SGHTA and CDR2 FQGNSA. CDR3 in amino acids: CASSSGGTSSYEQYF. As DNA, the CDR3 is TGTGCCAGCAGTTCGGGGGGAACGTCTTCCTACGAGCAGTACTTC.